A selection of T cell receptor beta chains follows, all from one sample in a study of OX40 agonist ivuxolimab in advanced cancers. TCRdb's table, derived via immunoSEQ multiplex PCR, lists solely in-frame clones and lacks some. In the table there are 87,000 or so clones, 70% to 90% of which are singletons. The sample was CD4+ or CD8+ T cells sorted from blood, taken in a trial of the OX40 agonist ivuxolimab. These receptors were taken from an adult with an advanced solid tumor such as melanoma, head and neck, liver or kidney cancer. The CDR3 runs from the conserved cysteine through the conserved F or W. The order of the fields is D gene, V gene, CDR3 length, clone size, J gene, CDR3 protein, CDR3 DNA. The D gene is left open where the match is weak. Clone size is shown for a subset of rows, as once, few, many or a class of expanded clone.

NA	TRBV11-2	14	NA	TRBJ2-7	CASSVRSDNYEQYF	TGTGCCAGCAGCGTGAGGTCGGATAACTACGAGCAGTACTTC
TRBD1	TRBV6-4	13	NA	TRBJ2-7	CASIGQVTYEQYF	TGTGCCAGCATAGGACAGGTCACCTACGAGCAGTACTTC
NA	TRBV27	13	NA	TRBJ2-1	CAASAGPHNEQFF	TGTGCCGCGAGCGCGGGGCCCCACAATGAGCAGTTCTTC
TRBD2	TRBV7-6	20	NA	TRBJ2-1	CASSLKQPGLAGTRYNEQFF	TGTGCCAGCAGCTTAAAACAACCGGGACTAGCGGGCACCAGATACAATGAGCAGTTCTTC
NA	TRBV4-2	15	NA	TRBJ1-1	CASSHTGLGETEAFF	TGTGCCAGCAGCCACACAGGGCTCGGGGAAACTGAAGCTTTCTTT
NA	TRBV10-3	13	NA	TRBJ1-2	CAISESRTRVYTF	TGTGCCATCAGTGAGTCGAGGACTCGGGTCTACACCTTC
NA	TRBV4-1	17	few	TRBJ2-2	CASSQDLSGANTGELFF	TGCGCCAGCAGCCAAGATCTTAGCGGAGCGAACACCGGGGAGCTGTTTTTT
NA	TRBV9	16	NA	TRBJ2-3	CASSARVWQPGDTQYF	TGTGCCAGCAGCGCCCGCGTATGGCAGCCAGGGGATACGCAGTATTTT
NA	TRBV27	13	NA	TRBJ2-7	CASSRGNSYEQYF	TGTGCCAGCAGCCGGGGGAATAGCTACGAGCAGTACTTC
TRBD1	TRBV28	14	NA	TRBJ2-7	CASSVGQGSYEQYF	TGTGCCAGCAGTGTAGGACAGGGCTCCTACGAGCAGTACTTC
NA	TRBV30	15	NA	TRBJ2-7	CAWSDSPNGAYEQYF	TGTGCCTGGAGTGACTCCCCCAATGGGGCCTACGAGCAGTACTTC
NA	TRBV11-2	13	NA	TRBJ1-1	CASSHLGNTEAFF	TGTGCCAGCAGCCACCTCGGGAACACTGAAGCTTTCTTT
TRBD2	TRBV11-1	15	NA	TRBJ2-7	CASSPRREKVYEQYF	TGTGCCAGCAGCCCGAGGCGGGAGAAAGTTTACGAGCAGTACTTC
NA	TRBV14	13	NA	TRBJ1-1	CASSQGGSTEAFF	TGTGCCAGCAGCCAAGGGGGGAGCACTGAAGCTTTCTTT
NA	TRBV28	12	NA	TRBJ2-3	CASRGPTDTQYF	TGTGCCAGCCGGGGCCCCACAGATACGCAGTATTTT
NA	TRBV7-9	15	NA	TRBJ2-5	CASSPRRISRETQYF	TGTGCCAGCAGCCCTCGGCGAATCTCCCGGGAGACCCAGTACTTC
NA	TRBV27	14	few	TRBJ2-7	CASSPGTGPYEQYF	TGTGCCAGCAGTCCGGGGACTGGACCCTACGAGCAGTACTTC
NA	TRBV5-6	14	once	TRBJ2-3	CASSLDPGTDTQYF	TGTGCCAGCAGCTTGGACCCCGGGACAGATACGCAGTATTTT
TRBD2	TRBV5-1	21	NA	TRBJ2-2	CASSPGLSTLFPKTIPGELFF	TGCGCCAGCAGCCCGGGACTATCCACCCTTTTCCCAAAGACCATCCCCGGGGAGCTGTTTTTT
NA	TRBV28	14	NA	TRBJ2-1	CASSLYRVADEQFF	TGTGCCAGCAGTTTATACAGGGTTGCCGATGAGCAGTTCTTC
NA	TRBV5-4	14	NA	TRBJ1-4	CASSAGTNNEKLFF	TGTGCCAGCAGCGCTGGGACAAATAATGAAAAACTGTTTTTT
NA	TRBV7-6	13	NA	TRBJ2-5	CASSLAGGETQYF	TGTGCCAGCAGCTTAGCGGGAGGAGAGACCCAGTACTTC
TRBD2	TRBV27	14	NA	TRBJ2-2	CASSPVAGTGELFF	TGTGCCAGCAGCCCTGTAGCGGGGACCGGGGAGCTGTTTTTT
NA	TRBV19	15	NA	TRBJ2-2	CASSIVGLGTGELFF	TGTGCCAGTAGTATTGTAGGGCTCGGGACCGGGGAGCTGTTTTTT
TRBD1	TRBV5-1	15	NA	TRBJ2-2	CASSLTGADTGELFF	TGCGCCAGCAGCTTGACAGGGGCTGACACCGGGGAGCTGTTTTTT
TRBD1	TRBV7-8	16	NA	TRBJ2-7	CASSPPLRDRGQGQYF	TGTGCCAGCAGCCCACCCCTGAGGGACAGGGGGCAAGGGCAGTACTTC
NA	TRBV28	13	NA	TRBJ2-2	CASSFDGGGELFF	TGTGCCAGCAGTTTCGACGGAGGCGGGGAGCTGTTTTTT
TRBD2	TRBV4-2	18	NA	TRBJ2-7	CASSQDPSTAGDGGEQYF	TGTGCCAGCAGCCAAGATCCTTCCACAGCGGGAGATGGAGGCGAGCAGTACTTC
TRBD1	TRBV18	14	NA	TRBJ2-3	CASSPDRGADTQYF	TGTGCCAGCTCACCAGACAGGGGGGCAGATACGCAGTATTTT
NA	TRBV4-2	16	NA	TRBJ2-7	CASSQGNNMASYEQYF	TGTGCCAGCAGCCAAGGAAATAACATGGCCAGCTACGAGCAGTACTTC
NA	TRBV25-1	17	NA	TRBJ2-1	CASSEGAAEFSYNEQFF	TGTGCCAGCAGTGAAGGGGCTGCCGAATTCTCCTACAATGAGCAGTTCTTC
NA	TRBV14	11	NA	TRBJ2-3	CASSETDTQYF	TGTGCCAGCAGCGAAACAGATACGCAGTATTTT
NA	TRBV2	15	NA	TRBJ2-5	CASSLTGDFQETQYF	TGTGCCAGCAGTCTAACAGGGGACTTCCAAGAGACCCAGTACTTC
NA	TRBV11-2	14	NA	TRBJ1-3	CASSPWDRRNTIYF	TGTGCCAGCAGCCCATGGGACCGTCGAAACACCATATATTTT
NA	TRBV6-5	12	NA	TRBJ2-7	CASSRGGYEQYF	TGTGCCAGCAGTCGGGGAGGCTACGAGCAGTACTTC
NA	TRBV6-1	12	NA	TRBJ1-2	CASTATNYGYTF	TGTGCCAGCACGGCTACTAACTATGGCTACACCTTC
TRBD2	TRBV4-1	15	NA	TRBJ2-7	CASSQVVASGYEQYF	TGCGCCAGCAGCCAAGTGGTGGCTAGCGGTTACGAGCAGTACTTC
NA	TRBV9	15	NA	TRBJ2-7	CASSGGYGPSYEQYF	TGTGCCAGCAGCGGGGGGTATGGGCCTTCCTACGAGCAGTACTTC
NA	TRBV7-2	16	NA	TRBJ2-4	CASSLTSAGAKNIQYF	TGTGCCAGCAGCTTAACCTCGGCAGGAGCCAAAAACATTCAGTACTTC
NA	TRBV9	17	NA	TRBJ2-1	CASSETEPLPGGNEQFF	TGTGCCAGCAGCGAGACAGAACCCCTACCTGGGGGAAATGAGCAGTTCTTC
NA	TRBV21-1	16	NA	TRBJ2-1	CASSKPGQGFHNEQFF	TGTGCCAGCAGCAAACCTGGACAGGGGTTCCACAATGAGCAGTTCTTC
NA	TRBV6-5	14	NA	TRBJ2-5	CASSPTTAQETQYF	TGTGCCAGCAGCCCAACAACCGCCCAAGAGACCCAGTACTTC